This T cell receptor beta chain is from a study of blood T cell repertoires in COVID-19. About the research overall: Material from acute and convalescent COVID-19 was sourced from the United States, Italy and Spain. In each case, the material was cDNA or gDNA derived from T cells, B-cell-depleted T cells, or PBMCs.

The CDR3 totals 13 residues. V lost 11 bases to trimming and J lost 6 bases; unmatched junction nucleotides: 11. Source study methods: Estimation of nucleated cell counts was performed using reference gene primer amplification. Using immunoSEQ multiplex PCR, the repertoire was profiled, and TCRdb retains in-frame clones only, with some absent. V, J and clone size are taken as reported in that table, and D and trimming were inferred from the DNA itself. Found here are 650,000 to 800,000 clones, over 80% of them singletons; the top ten hold more than 0.25%. Sequencing was done on a sample of peripheral blood. This chain links TRBV6-7 with TRBJ1-1; TRBD1 matches 8 bases. TRBV6-7 is labeled an ORF, and its function is uncertain. The clonotype was recovered from a woman aged 18 to 35 with acute or convalescent COVID-19. CDR3 sequence: CACRDRRFPEAFF. CDR3 nucleotide sequence: TGTGCCTGCCGGGACAGGAGGTTCCCTGAAGCTTTCTTT.